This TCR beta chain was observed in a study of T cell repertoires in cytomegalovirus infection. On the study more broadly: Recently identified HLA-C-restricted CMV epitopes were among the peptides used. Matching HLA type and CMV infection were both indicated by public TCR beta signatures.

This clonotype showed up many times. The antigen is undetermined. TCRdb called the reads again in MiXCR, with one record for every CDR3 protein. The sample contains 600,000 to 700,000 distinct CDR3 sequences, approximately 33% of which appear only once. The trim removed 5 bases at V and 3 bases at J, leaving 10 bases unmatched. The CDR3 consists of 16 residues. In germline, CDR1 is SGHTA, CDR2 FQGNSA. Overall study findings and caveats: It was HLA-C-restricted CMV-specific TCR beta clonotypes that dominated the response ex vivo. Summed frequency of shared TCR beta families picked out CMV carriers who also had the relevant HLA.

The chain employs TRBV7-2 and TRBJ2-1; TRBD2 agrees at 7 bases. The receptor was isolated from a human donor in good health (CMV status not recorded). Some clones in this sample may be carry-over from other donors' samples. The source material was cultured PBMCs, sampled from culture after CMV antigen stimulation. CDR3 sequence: CASSPSSGGHYNEQFF. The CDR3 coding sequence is TGTGCCAGCAGCCCCTCTAGCGGAGGGCACTACAATGAGCAGTTCTTC.